These 14 T cell receptor beta chains share one sample of origin, sequenced in a study of cytomegalovirus exposure and HLA in healthy donors. PCR employed 60 Vbeta and 13 Jbeta primers. Produced via immunoSEQ multiplex PCR; TCRdb's table is partial and in-frame only. The sample contains fewer than 55,000 clones, around three quarters of which appear only once. The sequenced material came from PBMCs. The receptor source for this set is a woman aged 45-60 years in good health and CMV-seropositive.

The V and J genes are TRBV4-1 and TRBJ2-5, with a possible D match to TRBD1 (7 bases). V lost 2 bases to trimming and J lost 0 bases, with 16 bases between them. CDR1 and CDR2 from the germline V gene are MGHRA and YSYEKL. The CDR3 spans 17 residues. This CDR3 reads CASSQYRGRGDQETQYF. The CDR3 nucleotides are TGCGCCAGCAGCCAATACCGAGGCAGGGGGGACCAAGAGACCCAGTACTTC.

This clone is medium-sized within its sample. At one boundary the junction diverges from the germline segment, which might be a read error. The J gene is TRBJ2-1, the V gene TRBV6-1; 7 nucleotides align to TRBD1. From germline, CDR1 is MNHNS and CDR2 SASEGT. The CDR3 is made up of 15 amino acids. This chain's CDR3 is CASREGTEPYNEQFF. CDR3 nucleotides: TGTGCCAGCAGGGAAGGGACAGAGCCTTACAATGAGCAGTTCTTC.

CDR3 DNA sequence: TGTGCCAGCAGCTGGAGTCAGGGAACCGAGCAGTACTTC. It codes for CASSWSQGTEQYF. The V gene is TRBV7-3, the J gene TRBJ2-7; D may be TRBD1 (5 bases). V was trimmed by 4 bases and J by 6 bases, leaving 13 bases between them. The germline V gene has CDR1 SGHTA and CDR2 FQGTGA. This CDR3 has 13 amino acids.

On this clone itself: A read error is likely, as this CDR3 ends without the conserved phenylalanine or tryptophan. The DNA is left out, because the CDR3 cannot be placed on it with certainty; the CDR3 is given as TCRdb lists it. V is TRBV7-9 and J is TRBJ1-2. Germline loops: CDR1 SEHNR, CDR2 FQNEAQ (reference sequence). The CDR3 spans 15 amino acids, including both terminal residues. The CDR3 here is CASSSSEAEAIGYTV.

The chain has TRBV5-6 and TRBJ1-3, with 7 bases identical to TRBD1. The CDR3 sequence is 14 residues long. V shed 4 bases, J shed 6 bases, and the junction held 7 bases outside the gene matches. From germline, CDR1 is SGHDT and CDR2 YYEEEE. CDR3 in amino acids: CASSVRDRLNTIYF. In nucleotides, the CDR3 is TGTGCCAGCAGCGTCCGGGACAGACTAAACACCATATATTTT.

The J gene is TRBJ1-1, the V gene TRBV5-1; TRBD1 aligns across 8 bases. The CDR3 runs 16 residues. V lost 4 bases to trimming and J lost 0 bases; unmatched junction nucleotides: 8. Germline V CDR1 and CDR2: SGHRS, YFSETQ. In DNA, the CDR3 is TGCGCCAGCAGCATAGTGACAGGGGCTTTGAACACTGAAGCTTTCTTT. Its translation: CASSIVTGALNTEAFF.

The chain uses TRBV5-1 and TRBJ1-2, with 8 nucleotides matching TRBD1. V gave up 1 base and J gave up 0 bases; unmatched junction bases: 11. This CDR3 spans 18 amino acids. Germline V gene data show CDR1 as SGHRS and CDR2 as YFSETQ. The DNA of the CDR3 is TGCGCCAGCAGCTTGCGAACAGGGGGTCCCGAAGCTAACTATGGCTACACCTTC. It codes for CASSLRTGGPEANYGYTF.

This rearrangement joins TRBV5-6 to TRBJ1-1; TRBD1 matches 8 bases. In germline, CDR1 is SGHDT, CDR2 YYEEEE. The CDR3 is made up of 15 amino acids. V dropped 1 base and J dropped 1; count of bases not matched to a gene: 3. DNA of the CDR3: TGTGCCAGCAGCTTGCGGGGGACAGGGAACACTGAAGCTTTCTTT. Translation: CASSLRGTGNTEAFF. The whole variable domain, filled in from reference TRBV5-6 and TRBJ1-1, reads DAGVTQSPTHLIKTRGQQVTLRCSPKSGHDTVSWYQQALGQGPQFIFQYYEEEERQRGNFPDRFSGHQFPNYSSELNVNALLLGDSALYLCASSLRGTGNTEAFFGQGTRLTVV.

V usage is TRBV11-2 and J usage is TRBJ2-1, with 7 bases that match TRBD2. CDR1 SGHAT and CDR2 FQNNGV come from the germline V gene. The CDR3 consists of 14 residues. V lost 4 bases to trimming and J lost 7 bases; unmatched junction nucleotides: 7. The CDR3 nucleotides are TGTGCCAGCAGCTCAAGCGGGAATAGAAATGAGCAGTTCTTC. Translating it yields CASSSSGNRNEQFF.

This chain joins TRBV28 and TRBJ2-1, with TRBD2 matching over 8 bases. The CDR3 is 15 amino acids. With V trimmed by 3 bases and J by 7 bases, 8 bases remained unmatched. Germline values: CDR1 MDHEN, CDR2 SYDVKM. This chain's CDR3 is CASSFEVAGWNEQFF. In nucleotides, the CDR3 is TGTGCCAGCAGTTTCGAGGTAGCGGGATGGAATGAGCAGTTCTTC.

The chain joins TRBV4-1 to TRBJ2-7; 8 positions match TRBD2. The germline CDR1 and CDR2 sequences are MGHRA and YSYEKL. V trimming: 4 bases; J trimming: 4 bases; junction bases outside the gene matches: 9. The CDR3 runs to 15 residues. The CDR3 region has the DNA TGCGCCAGCAGCCGCGGGACTAGGTGGCAGTACGAGCAGTACTTC. Translating gives CASSRGTRWQYEQYF.

The V and J genes are TRBV29-1 and TRBJ2-6; 7 bases fit TRBD2. The CDR3 is 14 residues long. CDR1 is SQVTM and CDR2 is ANQGSEA in the germline V gene. Trimming took 4 bases from V and 0 from J; bases not matched to a gene: 0. In DNA form, the CDR3 reads TGCAGCGTTGGCGGGGGCTCTGGGGCCAACGTCCTGACTTTC. It specifies CSVGGGSGANVLTF.

The chain has TRBV7-9 and TRBJ2-7; D remains unclear. The V gene's germline CDR1 is SEHNR and CDR2 FQNEAQ (reference sequence). CDR3 size: 12 residues. V was shortened by 3 bases and J by 3 bases, with 6 bases between the two germline ends. CDR3 DNA: TGTGCCAGCAGCTTTTCCGTCTACGAGCAGTACTTC. Its protein product is CASSFSVYEQYF. The full variable domain, in which reference TRBV7-9 and TRBJ2-7 provide the parts outside the CDR3, is DTGVSQNPRHKITKRGQNVTFRCDPISEHNRLYWYRQTLGQGPEFLTYFQNEAQLEKSRLLSDRFSAERPKGSFSTLEIQRTEQGDSAMYLCASSFSVYEQYFGPGTRLTVT.

The chain is built from TRBV9 and TRBJ1-3; no clear D gene. V lost 4 bases to trimming and J lost 0 bases, with 11 bases between them. Germline V gene sequence: CDR1 SGDLS, CDR2 YYNGEE. The CDR3 length is 15 residues. The CDR3 is CASSPNPFSGNTIYF. CDR3 sequence (DNA): TGTGCCAGCAGCCCCAATCCATTCTCTGGAAACACCATATATTTT.